This paragraph covers one T cell receptor beta chain sequence. Its antigen is unknown. The record originates from a study of shared clonotypes between healthy human individuals. Study findings and constraints: Sampling included only blood; tissue repertoires likely differ.

CDR1 and CDR2 (germline): LGHNA, YSLEER. The germline V and J ends were trimmed by 4 bases and 3 bases, with 13 bases remaining between them. The CDR3 contains 15 residues. Profiling relied on immunoSEQ multiplex PCR, and the TCRdb table lists in-frame clones only, not all of them. The sample lists approximately 470,000 clones; approximately 78% were seen once. The chain couples TRBV4-3 to TRBJ2-1; D is possibly TRBD2 (5 bases). The clonotype comes from a woman aged 35 to 49 in good health. Some clones in this sample may be carry-over from other donors' samples. Sequenced material: PBMCs. The CDR3 coding sequence is TGCGCCAGCAGCCCCGGGGAGCCCGACTACAATGAGCAGTTCTTC. It translates to CASSPGEPDYNEQFF.